This note documents a single T cell receptor (beta chain) sequence. Its antigen is not identified. These data belong to a study of CD8+ T cells in alopecia areata. In the study overall: For treated patients, severity scores reflected the percentage of scalp area affected.

As for treatment: oral pan-JAK inhibitor, 5-10 mg twice daily. It was cDNA, reverse transcribed from extracted RNA, that served as the sequencing template. Profiling relied on immunoSEQ multiplex PCR, and the TCRdb table lists in-frame clones only, not all of them. This table holds some 200,000 clones, around three fifths found once. Overall study results and limits: In lesional scalp, particularly from alopecia totalis/universalis, clonality was higher than in normal scalp. Although TCR sharing was seen in mice, sharing across patients was less clear, possibly for HLA-related reasons. Both scalp clonality and the expanded CD8+ clones among the top 100 showed a significant decrease with tofacitinib.

Sequencing used CD4+ T cells sorted from blood, obtained at week 4, from a patient treated with tofacitinib. The sequence was obtained from a human donor with alopecia areata.

DNA of the CDR3: TGTGCCAGTAGTATCGTGCAGGGTAATCAGCCCCAGCATTTT. It codes for CASSIVQGNQPQHF. This chain uses TRBV19 with TRBJ1-5; possibly TRBD1 for D (5 bases). Germline lookup yields CDR1 LNHDA and CDR2 SQIVND (reference sequence). V was cut by 3 bases and J by 4 bases, with 10 bases left in between. The CDR3 runs 14 residues.